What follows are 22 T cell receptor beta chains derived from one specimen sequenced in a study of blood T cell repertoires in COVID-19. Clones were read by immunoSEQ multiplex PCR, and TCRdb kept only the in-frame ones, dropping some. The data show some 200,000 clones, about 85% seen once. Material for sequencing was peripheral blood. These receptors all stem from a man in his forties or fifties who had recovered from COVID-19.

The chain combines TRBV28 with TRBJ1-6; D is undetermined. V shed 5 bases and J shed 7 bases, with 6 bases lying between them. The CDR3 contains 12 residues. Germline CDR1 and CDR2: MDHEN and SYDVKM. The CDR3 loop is CASSPLNSPLHF. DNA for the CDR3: TGTGCCAGCAGTCCCCTAAATTCACCCCTCCACTTT.

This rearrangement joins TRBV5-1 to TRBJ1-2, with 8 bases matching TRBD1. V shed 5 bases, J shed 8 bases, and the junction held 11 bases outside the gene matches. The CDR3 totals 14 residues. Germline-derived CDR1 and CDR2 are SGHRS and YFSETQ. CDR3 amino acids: CASSSTGDFDGYTF. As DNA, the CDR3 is TGCGCCAGCAGTTCGACAGGGGATTTCGACGGCTACACCTTC.

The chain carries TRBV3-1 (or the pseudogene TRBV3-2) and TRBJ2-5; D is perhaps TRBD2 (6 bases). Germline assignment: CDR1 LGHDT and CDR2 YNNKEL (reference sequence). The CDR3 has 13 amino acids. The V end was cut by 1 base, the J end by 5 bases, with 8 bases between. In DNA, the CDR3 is TGTGCCAGCAGCCAAGGTCGGGGGGAGACCCAGTACTTC. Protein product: CASSQGRGETQYF.

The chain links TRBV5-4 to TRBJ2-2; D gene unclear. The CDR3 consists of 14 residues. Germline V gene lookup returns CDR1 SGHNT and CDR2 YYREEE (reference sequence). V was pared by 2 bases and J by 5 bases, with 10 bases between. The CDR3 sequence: CASSFVSGTGELFF. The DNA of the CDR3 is TGTGCCAGCAGCTTTGTGTCCGGGACCGGGGAGCTGTTTTTT.

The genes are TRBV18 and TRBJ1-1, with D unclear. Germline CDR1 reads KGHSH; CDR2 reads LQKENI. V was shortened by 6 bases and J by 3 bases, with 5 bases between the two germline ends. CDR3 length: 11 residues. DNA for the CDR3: TGTGCCAGCTCTCGGGACACTGAAGCTTTCTTT. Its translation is CASSRDTEAFF.

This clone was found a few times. CDR3 sequence reads: CASSRAGGRSSYNEQFF. For the CDR3, the DNA is TGTGCCAGCTCACGAGCGGGAGGCCGGAGCTCCTACAATGAGCAGTTCTTC. This chain joins TRBV18 and TRBJ2-1, with 9 bases identical to TRBD2. The CDR3 runs to 17 residues. CDR1 and CDR2 from the germline V gene are KGHSH and LQKENI. V shed 4 bases and J 0 bases; nucleotides not matched to a gene: 7. The full variable domain, completed using reference TRBV18 and TRBJ2-1, is NAGVMQNPRHLVRRRGQEARLRCSPMKGHSHVYWYRQLPEEGLKFMVYLQKENIIDESGMPKERFSAEFPKEGPSILRIQQVVRGDSAAYFCASSRAGGRSSYNEQFFGPGTRLTVL.

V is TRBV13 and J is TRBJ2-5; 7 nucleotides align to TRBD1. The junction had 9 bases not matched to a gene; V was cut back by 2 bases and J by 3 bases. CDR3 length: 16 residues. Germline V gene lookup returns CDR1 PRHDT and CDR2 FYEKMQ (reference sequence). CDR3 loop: CASSLSLGTEEETQYF. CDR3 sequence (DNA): TGTGCCAGCAGCTTATCTCTTGGGACAGAGGAAGAGACCCAGTACTTC.

The CDR3 loop is CASSQGGTSYGYTF. The CDR3, as DNA: TGTGCCAGCAGCCAGGGGGGTACAAGCTATGGCTACACCTTC. V and J are TRBV6-5 and TRBJ1-2, with TRBD1 identical over 7 bases. Germline V gene sequence: CDR1 MNHEY, CDR2 SVGAGI. The CDR3 covers 14 residues. V lost 6 bases to trimming and J lost 4 bases; unmatched junction nucleotides: 8.

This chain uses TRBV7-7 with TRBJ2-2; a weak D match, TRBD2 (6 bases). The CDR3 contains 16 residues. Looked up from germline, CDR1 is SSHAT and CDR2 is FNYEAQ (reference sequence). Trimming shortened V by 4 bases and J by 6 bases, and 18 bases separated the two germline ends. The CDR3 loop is CASSSGTSIQAGELFF. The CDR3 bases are TGTGCCAGCAGCTCTGGGACTTCCATCCAAGCCGGGGAGCTGTTTTTT.

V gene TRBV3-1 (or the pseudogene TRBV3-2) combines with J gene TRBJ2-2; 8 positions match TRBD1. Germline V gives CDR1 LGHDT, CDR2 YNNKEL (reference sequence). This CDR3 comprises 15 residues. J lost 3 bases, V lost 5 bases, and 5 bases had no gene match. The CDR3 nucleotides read TGTGCCAGCAGCTTGGGACAGGTATACACCGGGGAGCTGTTTTTT. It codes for CASSLGQVYTGELFF.

Written as DNA, the CDR3 is TGTGCCAGCAGCGTTTCGGTTGCCGGGAGGAACACCGGGGAGCTGTTTTTT. Translation: CASSVSVAGRNTGELFF. The rearrangement uses TRBV9 and TRBJ2-2, with D perhaps TRBD2 (6 bases). The V end lost 2 bases, the J end lost 1 base, and 15 bases lay between the germline ends. In germline, CDR1 is SGDLS, CDR2 YYNGEE. CDR3 length equals 17 residues.

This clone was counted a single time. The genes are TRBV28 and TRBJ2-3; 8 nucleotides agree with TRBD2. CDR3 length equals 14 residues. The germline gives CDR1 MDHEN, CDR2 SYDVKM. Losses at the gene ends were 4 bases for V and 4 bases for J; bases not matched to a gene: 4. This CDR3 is CASSSGLAADTQYF. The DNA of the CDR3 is TGTGCCAGCAGTTCTGGACTAGCAGCAGATACGCAGTATTTT.

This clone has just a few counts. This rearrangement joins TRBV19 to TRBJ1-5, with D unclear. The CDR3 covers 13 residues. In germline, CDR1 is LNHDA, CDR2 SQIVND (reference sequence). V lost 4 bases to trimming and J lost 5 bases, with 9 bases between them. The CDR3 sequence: CASSSARDQPQHF. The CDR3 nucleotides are TGTGCCAGTAGTAGTGCCCGGGATCAGCCCCAGCATTTT.

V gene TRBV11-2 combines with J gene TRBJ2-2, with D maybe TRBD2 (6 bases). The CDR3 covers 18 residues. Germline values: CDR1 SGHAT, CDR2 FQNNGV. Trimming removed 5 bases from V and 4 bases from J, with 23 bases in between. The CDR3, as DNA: TGTGCCAGCAGCGTCCCGGGACGCGCGGTCGGGGGCACCGGGGAGCTGTTTTTT. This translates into CASSVPGRAVGGTGELFF.

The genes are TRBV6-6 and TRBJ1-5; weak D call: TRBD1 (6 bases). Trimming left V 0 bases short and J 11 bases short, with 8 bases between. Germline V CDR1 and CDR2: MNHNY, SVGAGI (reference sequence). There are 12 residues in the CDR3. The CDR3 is CASSYSQGAQHF. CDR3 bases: TGTGCCAGCAGTTACTCACAGGGAGCCCAGCATTTT.

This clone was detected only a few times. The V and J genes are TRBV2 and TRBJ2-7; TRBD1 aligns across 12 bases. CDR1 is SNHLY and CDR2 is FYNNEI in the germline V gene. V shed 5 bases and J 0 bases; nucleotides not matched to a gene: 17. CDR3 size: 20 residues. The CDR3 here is CASSTSGTGGGGSSSYEQYF. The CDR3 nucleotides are TGTGCCAGCAGTACCTCCGGGACAGGGGGCGGCGGCTCTAGCTCCTACGAGCAGTACTTC. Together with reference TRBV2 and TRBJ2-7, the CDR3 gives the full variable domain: EPEVTQTPSHQVTQMGQEVILRCVPISNHLYFYWYRQILGQKVEFLVSFYNNEISEKSEIFDDQFSVERPDGSNFTLKIRSTKLEDSAMYFCASSTSGTGGGGSSSYEQYFGPGTRLTVT.

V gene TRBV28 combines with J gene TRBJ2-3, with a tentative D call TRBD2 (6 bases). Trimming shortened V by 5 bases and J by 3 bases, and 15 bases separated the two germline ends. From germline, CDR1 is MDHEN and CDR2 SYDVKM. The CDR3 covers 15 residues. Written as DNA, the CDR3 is TGTGCCAGCAGTAGCGACGGGGCGGGGACAGATACGCAGTATTTT. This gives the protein CASSSDGAGTDTQYF.

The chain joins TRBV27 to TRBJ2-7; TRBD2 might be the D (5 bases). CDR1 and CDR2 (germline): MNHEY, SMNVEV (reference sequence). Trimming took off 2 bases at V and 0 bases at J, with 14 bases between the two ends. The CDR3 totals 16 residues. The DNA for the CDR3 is TGTGCCAGCAGTTTAGTTGGCGGGCCTTACTCCTACGAGCAGTACTTC. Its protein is CASSLVGGPYSYEQYF.

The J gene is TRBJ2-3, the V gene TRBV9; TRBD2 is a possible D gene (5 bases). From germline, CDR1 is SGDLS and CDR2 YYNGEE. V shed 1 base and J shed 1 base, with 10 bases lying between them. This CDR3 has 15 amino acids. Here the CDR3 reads CASSVRGSGTDTQYF. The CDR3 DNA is TGTGCCAGCAGCGTACGGGGTAGCGGCACAGATACGCAGTATTTT. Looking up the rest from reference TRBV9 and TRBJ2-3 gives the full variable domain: DSGVTQTPKHLITATGQRVTLRCSPRSGDLSVYWYQQSLDQGLQFLIQYYNGEERAKGNILERFSAQQFPDLHSELNLSSLELGDSALYFCASSVRGSGTDTQYFGPGTRLTVL.

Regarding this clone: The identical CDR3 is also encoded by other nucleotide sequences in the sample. The DNA of the CDR3 is TGTGCCAGTAGTATAGTTAGGGGCAGCAATCAGCCCCAGCATTTT. Protein product: CASSIVRGSNQPQHF. The V and J genes are TRBV19 and TRBJ1-5; tentative D call: TRBD1 (5 bases). The CDR3 sequence is 15 residues long. The V and J ends lost 1 base and 1 base respectively, with 8 bases between them. The germline gives CDR1 LNHDA, CDR2 SQIVND (reference sequence).

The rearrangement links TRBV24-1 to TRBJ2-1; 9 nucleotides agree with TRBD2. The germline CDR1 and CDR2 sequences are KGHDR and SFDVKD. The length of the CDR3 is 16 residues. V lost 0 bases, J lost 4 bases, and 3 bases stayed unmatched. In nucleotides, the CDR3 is TGTGCCACCAGTGATTTGGCGACTAGCGGTTACAATGAGCAGTTCTTC. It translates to CATSDLATSGYNEQFF.

This CDR3 is CAWSVGLAGPAYEQYF. The CDR3 nucleotides read TGTGCCTGGAGTGTGGGGCTAGCGGGACCCGCCTACGAGCAGTACTTC. V gene TRBV30 combines with J gene TRBJ2-7, with 9 bases lining up with TRBD2. V dropped 0 bases and J dropped 2; count of bases not matched to a gene: 8. CDR1 and CDR2 from the germline V gene are GTSNPN and SVGIG (reference sequence). This CDR3 is 16 amino acids long. Full variable domain (rest looked up from reference TRBV30 and TRBJ2-7): SQTIHQWPATLVQPVGSPLSLECTVEGTSNPNLYWYRQAAGRGLQLLFYSVGIGQISSEVPQNLSASRPQDRQFILSSKKLLLSDSGFYLCAWSVGLAGPAYEQYFGPGTRLTVT.